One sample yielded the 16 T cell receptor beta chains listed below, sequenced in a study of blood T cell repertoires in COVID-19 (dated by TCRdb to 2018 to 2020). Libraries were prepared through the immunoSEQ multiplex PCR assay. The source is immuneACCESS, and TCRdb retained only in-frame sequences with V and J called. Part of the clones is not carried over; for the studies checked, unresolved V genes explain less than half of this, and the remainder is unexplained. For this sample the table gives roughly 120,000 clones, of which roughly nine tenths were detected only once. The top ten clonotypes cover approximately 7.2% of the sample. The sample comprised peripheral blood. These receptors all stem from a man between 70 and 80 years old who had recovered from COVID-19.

CDR3 sequence (DNA): TGTGCCAGCAGTTACTCGCCCTACCTCGAGCAGTACTTC. Translated: CASSYSPYLEQYF. The J gene is TRBJ2-7, the V gene TRBV6-5; no clear D gene. V was pared by 0 bases and J by 6 bases, with 9 bases between. The CDR3 runs to 13 residues. Germline V gene data show CDR1 as MNHEY and CDR2 as SVGAGI.

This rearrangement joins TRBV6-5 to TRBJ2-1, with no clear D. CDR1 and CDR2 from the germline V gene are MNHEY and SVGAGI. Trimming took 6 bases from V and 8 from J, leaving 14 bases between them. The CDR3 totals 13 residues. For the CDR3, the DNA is TGTGCCAGCAGGAAAATCCCCCTAGATGAGCAGTTCTTC. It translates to CASRKIPLDEQFF.

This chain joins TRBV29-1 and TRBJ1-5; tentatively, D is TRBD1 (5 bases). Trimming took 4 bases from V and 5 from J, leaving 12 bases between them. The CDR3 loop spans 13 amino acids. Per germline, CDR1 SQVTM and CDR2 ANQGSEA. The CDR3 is CSVGDGGDQPQHF. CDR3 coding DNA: TGCAGCGTTGGCGACGGGGGGGATCAGCCCCAGCATTTT. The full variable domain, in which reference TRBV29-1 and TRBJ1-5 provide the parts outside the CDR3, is SAVISQKPSRDICQRGTSLTIQCQVDSQVTMMFWYRQQPGQSLTLIATANQGSEATYESGFVIDKFPISRPNLTFSTLTVSNMSPEDSSIYLCSVGDGGDQPQHFGDGTRLSIL.

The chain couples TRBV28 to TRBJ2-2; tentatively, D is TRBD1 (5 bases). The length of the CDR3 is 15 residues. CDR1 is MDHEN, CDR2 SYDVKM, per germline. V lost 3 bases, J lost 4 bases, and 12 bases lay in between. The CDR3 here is CASSFWGRSTGELFF. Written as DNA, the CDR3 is TGTGCCAGCAGTTTTTGGGGCCGGAGCACCGGGGAGCTGTTTTTT.

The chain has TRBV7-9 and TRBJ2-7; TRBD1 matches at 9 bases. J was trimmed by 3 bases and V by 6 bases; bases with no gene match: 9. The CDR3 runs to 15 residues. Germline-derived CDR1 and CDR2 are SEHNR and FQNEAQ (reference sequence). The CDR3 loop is CASSSGQGTIYEQYF. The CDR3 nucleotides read TGTGCCAGCAGTTCCGGACAGGGGACTATCTACGAGCAGTACTTC.

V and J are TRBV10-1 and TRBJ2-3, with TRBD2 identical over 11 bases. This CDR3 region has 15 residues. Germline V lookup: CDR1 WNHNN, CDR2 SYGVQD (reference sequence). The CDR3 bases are TGCGCGTGCTTCGGGCTAGCGGGGGGTCGAGATACGCAGTATTTT. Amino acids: CACFGLAGGRDTQYF.

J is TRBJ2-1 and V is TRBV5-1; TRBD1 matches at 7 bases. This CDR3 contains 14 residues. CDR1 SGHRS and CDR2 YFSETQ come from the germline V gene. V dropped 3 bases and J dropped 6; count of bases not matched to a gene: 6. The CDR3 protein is CASSSNRDSNEQFF. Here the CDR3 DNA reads TGCGCCAGCAGCTCAAACCGGGACAGCAATGAGCAGTTCTTC.

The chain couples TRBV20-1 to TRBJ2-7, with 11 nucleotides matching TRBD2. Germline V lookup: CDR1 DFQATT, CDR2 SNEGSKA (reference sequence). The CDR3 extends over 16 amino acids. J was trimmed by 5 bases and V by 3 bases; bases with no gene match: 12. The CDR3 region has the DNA TGCAGTGCTAGTTTTAGCGGGGGGGCCGGTTTACACGAGCAGTACTTC. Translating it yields CSASFSGGAGLHEQYF.

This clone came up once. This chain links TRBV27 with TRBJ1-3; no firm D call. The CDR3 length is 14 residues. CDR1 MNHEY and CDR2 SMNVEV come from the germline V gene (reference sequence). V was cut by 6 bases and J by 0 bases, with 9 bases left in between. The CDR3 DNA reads TGTGCCAGCAGAACCAGTCTCTCTGGAAACACCATATATTTT. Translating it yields CASRTSLSGNTIYF.

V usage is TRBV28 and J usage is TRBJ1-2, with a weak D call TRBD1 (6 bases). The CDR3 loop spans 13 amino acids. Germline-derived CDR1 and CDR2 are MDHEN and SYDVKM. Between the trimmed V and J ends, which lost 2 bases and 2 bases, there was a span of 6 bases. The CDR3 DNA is TGTGCCAGCAGTTTACAGGGGAACTATGGCTACACCTTC. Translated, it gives CASSLQGNYGYTF.

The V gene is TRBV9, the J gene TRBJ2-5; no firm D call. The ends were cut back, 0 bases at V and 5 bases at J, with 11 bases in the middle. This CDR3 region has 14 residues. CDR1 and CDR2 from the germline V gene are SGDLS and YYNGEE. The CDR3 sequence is CASSVGPPEETQYF. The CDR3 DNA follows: TGTGCCAGCAGCGTAGGTCCCCCGGAGGAGACCCAGTACTTC.

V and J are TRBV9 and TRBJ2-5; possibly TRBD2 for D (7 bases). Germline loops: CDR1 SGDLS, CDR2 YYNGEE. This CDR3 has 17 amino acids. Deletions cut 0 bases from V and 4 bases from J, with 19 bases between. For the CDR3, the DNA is TGTGCCAGCAGCGTAGGTCTCCCAATAGGGGGGGTAGAGACCCAGTACTTC. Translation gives CASSVGLPIGGVETQYF.

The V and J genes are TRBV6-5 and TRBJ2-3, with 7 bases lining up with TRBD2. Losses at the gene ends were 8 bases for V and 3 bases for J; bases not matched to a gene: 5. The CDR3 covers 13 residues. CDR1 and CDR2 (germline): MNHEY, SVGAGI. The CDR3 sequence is CASRLAETDTQYF. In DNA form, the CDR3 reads TGTGCCAGCCGACTAGCTGAAACAGATACGCAGTATTTT.

Written as DNA, the CDR3 is TGCGCCAGCAGTGCGGCAGGGCCCTACGAGCAGTACTTC. Amino acid sequence: CASSAAGPYEQYF. The J gene is TRBJ2-7, the V gene TRBV10-1; the D gene is possibly TRBD1 (5 bases). This CDR3 has 13 amino acids. V lost 4 bases and J 2 bases, leaving 9 bases between the germline ends. The germline V gene encodes CDR1 WNHNN and CDR2 SYGVQD (reference sequence).

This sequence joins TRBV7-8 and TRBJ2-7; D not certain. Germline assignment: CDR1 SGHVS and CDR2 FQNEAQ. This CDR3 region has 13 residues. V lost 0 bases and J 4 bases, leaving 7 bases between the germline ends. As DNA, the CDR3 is TGTGCCAGCAGCTTAGCGGTGCTATACGAGCAGTACTTC. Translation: CASSLAVLYEQYF.

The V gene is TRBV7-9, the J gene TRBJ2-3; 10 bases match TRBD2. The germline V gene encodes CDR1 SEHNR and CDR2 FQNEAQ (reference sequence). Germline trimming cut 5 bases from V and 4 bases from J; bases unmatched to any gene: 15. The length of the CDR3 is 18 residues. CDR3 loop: CASSPPFRLAGVADTQYF. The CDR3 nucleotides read TGTGCCAGCAGCCCACCTTTCCGGCTAGCGGGGGTTGCAGATACGCAGTATTTT. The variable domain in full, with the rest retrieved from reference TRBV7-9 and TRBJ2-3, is DTGVSQNPRHKITKRGQNVTFRCDPISEHNRLYWYRQTLGQGPEFLTYFQNEAQLEKSRLLSDRFSAERPKGSFSTLEIQRTEQGDSAMYLCASSPPFRLAGVADTQYFGPGTRLTVL.